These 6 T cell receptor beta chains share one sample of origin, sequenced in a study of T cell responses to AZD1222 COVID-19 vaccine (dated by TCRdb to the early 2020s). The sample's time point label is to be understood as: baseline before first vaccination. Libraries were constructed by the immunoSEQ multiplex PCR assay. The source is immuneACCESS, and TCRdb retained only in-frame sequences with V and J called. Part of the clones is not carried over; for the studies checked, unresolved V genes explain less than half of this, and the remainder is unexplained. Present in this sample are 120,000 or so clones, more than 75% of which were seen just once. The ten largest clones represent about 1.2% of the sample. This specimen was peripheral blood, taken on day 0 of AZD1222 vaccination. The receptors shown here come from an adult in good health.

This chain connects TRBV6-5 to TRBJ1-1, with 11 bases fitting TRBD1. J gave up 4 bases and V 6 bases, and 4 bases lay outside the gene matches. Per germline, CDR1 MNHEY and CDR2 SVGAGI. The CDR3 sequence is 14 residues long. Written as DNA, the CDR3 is TGTGCCAGCAGCCGTGGGACAGGGGGCACTGAAGCTTTCTTT. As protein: CASSRGTGGTEAFF.

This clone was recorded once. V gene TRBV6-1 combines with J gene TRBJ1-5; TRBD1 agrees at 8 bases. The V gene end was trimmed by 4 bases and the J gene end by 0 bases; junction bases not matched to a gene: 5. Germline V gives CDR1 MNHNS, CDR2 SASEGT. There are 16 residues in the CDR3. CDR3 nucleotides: TGTGCCAGCAGTGTCGACAGGGGTCATAGCAATCAGCCCCAGCATTTT. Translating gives CASSVDRGHSNQPQHF.

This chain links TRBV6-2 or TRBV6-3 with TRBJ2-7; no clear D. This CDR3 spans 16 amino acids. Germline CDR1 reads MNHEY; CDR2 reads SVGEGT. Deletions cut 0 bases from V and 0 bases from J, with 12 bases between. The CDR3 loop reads CASSYSVEAPSYEQYF. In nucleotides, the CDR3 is TGTGCCAGCAGTTACTCGGTCGAAGCCCCCTCCTACGAGCAGTACTTC.

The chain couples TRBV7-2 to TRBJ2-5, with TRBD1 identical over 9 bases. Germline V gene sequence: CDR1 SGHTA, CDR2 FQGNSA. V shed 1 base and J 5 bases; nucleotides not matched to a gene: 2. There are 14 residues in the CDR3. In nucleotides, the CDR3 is TGTGCCAGCAGCTTAGGGACAGGGGCTGAGACCCAGTACTTC. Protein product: CASSLGTGAETQYF.

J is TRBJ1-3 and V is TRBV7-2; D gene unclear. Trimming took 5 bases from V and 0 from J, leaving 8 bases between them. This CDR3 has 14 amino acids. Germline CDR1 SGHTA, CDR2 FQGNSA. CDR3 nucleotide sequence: TGTGCCAGCAGCATACTTAGCTCTGGAAACACCATATATTTT. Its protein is CASSILSSGNTIYF.

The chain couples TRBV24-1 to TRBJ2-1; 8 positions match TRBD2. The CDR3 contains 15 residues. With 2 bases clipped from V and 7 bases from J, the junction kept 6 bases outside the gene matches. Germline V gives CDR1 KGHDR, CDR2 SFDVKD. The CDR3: CATSDWASGLNEQFF. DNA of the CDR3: TGTGCCACCAGTGATTGGGCTAGCGGGCTTAATGAGCAGTTCTTC.